The present TCR beta chain was sequenced within a study of blood T cells in healthy people across ages. Findings of the study overall: Possibly, changes in expanded clonotypes were confounded because donor CMV status was unknown. Researchers report that TCR beta diversity correlated strongly with naive T cell percentage.

The CDR3 is 14 residues long. V lost 6 bases and J lost 6; bases outside the gene matches: 10. CDR1 and CDR2 (germline): DFQATT, SNEGSKA (reference sequence). This clonotype appeared a few times. What it recognizes is unknown. A second PCR, run for roughly 7 to 11 cycles, used a sample-barcoded 5' primer plus a J-beta primer mix. TCRdb re-derived calls from the 5' RACE reads in MiXCR, one entry per CDR3 protein. Here the sample spans about 570,000 distinct CDR3 sequences, 25% to 30% being singletons. Sequencing used blood. The source is a woman in her 70s in good health. The rearrangement uses TRBV20-1 and TRBJ2-7, with 11 bases lining up with TRBD2. The CDR3 is CSASGTSGLGEQYF. The CDR3 DNA follows: TGCAGTGCAAGCGGGACTAGCGGTCTGGGCGAGCAGTACTTC.